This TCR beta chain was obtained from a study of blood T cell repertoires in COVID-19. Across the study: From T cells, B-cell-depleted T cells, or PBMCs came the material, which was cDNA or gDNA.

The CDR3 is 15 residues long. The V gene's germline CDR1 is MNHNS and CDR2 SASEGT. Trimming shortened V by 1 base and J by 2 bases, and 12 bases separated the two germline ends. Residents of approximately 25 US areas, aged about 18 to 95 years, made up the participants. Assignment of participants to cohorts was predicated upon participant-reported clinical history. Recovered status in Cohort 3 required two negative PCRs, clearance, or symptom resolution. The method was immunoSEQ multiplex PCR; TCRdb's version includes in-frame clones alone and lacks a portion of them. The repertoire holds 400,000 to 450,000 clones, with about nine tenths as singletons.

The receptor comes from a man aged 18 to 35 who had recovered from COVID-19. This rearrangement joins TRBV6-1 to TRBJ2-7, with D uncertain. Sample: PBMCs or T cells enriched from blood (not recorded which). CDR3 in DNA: TGTGCCAGCAGTGAAGAAGTGACAAGGCCCTACGAGCAGTACTTC. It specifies CASSEEVTRPYEQYF.